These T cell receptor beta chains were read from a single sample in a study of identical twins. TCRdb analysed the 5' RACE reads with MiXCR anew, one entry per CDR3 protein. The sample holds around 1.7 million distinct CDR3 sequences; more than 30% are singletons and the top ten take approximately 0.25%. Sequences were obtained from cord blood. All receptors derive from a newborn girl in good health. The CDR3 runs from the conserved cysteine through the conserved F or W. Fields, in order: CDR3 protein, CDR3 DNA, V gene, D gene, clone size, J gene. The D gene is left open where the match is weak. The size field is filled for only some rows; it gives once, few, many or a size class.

CASKKGARSDNSPLHF | TGTGCCAGCAAGAAGGGGGCGCGTTCGGATAATTCACCCCTCCACTTT | TRBV5-6 | TRBD1 | once | TRBJ1-6
CASSGSGQSSYNSPLHF | TGTGCCAGCAGCGGATCAGGACAGAGCTCCTATAATTCACCCCTCCACTTT | TRBV9 | NA | NA | TRBJ1-6
CASRVGLGGGKNSPLHF | TGTGCCAGCCGTGTCGGCCTCGGGGGGGGGAAAAATTCACCCCTCCACTTT | TRBV2 | NA | NA | TRBJ1-6
CASRQGSDSPLHF | TGTGCCAGCAGACAGGGGTCCGATTCACCCCTCCACTTT | TRBV2 | TRBD1 | once | TRBJ1-6
CSALKAGTGDTEAFF | TGCAGTGCTTTAAAAGCCGGGACAGGGGACACTGAAGCTTTCTTT | TRBV20-1 | TRBD1 | NA | TRBJ1-1
CASSLLLKTEYNYGYTF | TGTGCCAGCAGCTTACTCTTGAAAACGGAATATAACTATGGCTACACCTTC | TRBV7-2 | NA | few | TRBJ1-2
CASSLRQVNTEAFF | TGTGCCAGCAGTTTAAGACAGGTGAACACTGAAGCTTTCTTT | TRBV7-2 | NA | many | TRBJ1-1
CASSLVMAGATDTQYF | TGTGCCAGCAGCTTAGTGATGGCGGGAGCCACAGATACGCAGTATTTT | TRBV7-9 | TRBD2 | NA | TRBJ2-3
CASSQVISTSGGAFRWEQYF | TGCGCCAGCAGCCAAGTCATTAGTACTAGCGGGGGGGCCTTCCGTTGGGAGCAGTACTTC | TRBV4-1 | TRBD2 | few | TRBJ2-7
CASSKPGQGSHEQYF | TGTGCCAGCAGTAAACCGGGACAGGGGAGCCACGAGCAGTACTTC | TRBV6-6 | TRBD1 | few | TRBJ2-7
CASSHRQVNQPQHF | TGTGCCAGCAGCCACAGACAGGTTAATCAGCCCCAGCATTTT | TRBV5-5 | NA | NA | TRBJ1-5
CSARGGQYLPPNYGYTF | TGCAGTGCTAGAGGGGGACAGTATCTCCCTCCTAACTATGGCTACACCTTC | TRBV20-1 | TRBD1 | few | TRBJ1-2
CASSTLTGNSPLHF | TGTGCCAGCAGTACCCTAACAGGGAATTCACCCCTCCACTTT | TRBV5-5 | NA | NA | TRBJ1-6
CASSLALSTGLLFETQYF | TGTGCCAGCAGTTTGGCCCTCTCTACAGGGCTCCTCTTCGAGACCCAGTACTTC | TRBV28 | NA | NA | TRBJ2-5
CASSEQGAREKLFF | TGTGCCAGCAGTGAACAGGGGGCGCGAGAAAAACTGTTTTTT | TRBV6-1 | TRBD1 | few | TRBJ1-4
CASSQDPRQPQHF | TGTGCCAGCAGCCAAGATCCCCGTCAGCCCCAGCATTTT | TRBV14 | NA | few | TRBJ1-5